Included here is one T cell receptor (beta chain) sequence, with context. This receptor's antigen is unknown. Within one base of it there is no much larger clone, and no base qualities were kept. The record originates from a study of blood T cell repertoires in COVID-19 (TCRdb year 2020). The study in broad terms: Samples from collaborators originated in the United States, Italy and Spain and spanned both the acute and convalescent phases of COVID-19. The material from the prospective study consisted of cDNA or gDNA derived from T cells, B-cell-depleted T cells, or PBMCs. Where available, HLA class I and class II types were obtained from metadata supplied by the sample provider rather than from assay-based typing. The sample metadata nearly always contained a de-identified subject ID, COVID-19 status, age in years and sex. Samples were obtained from the ongoing ImmuneRACE study (first 160 participants) and from 1,254 subjects provided by 6 global collaborators. Deeply sampled blood TCRbeta repertoires from subjects exposed to, actively infected with, or recovered from COVID-19 were included in the dataset. The repertoires were released in a freely available public database intended as a resource for research on the immune response to SARS-CoV-2. Results the study describes overall, beyond this receptor: Clinical and demographic metadata were provided uncurated, with the amount varying by source and participant.

TCRbeta CDR3 regions were amplified from genomic DNA by means of the immunoSEQ Assay, a bias-controlled multiplex PCR. As for the original processing: Within the assay, amplification of reference gene primers was used to estimate how many nucleated cells each sample contained. Sequence reads were collapsed and filtered to measure the absolute abundance of every unique TCRbeta CDR3 rearrangement. For each sample, productive Simpson clonality was calculated as the square root of Simpson's diversity index over productive rearrangements. TCRdb provides this immuneACCESS table in a form limited to in-frame rearrangements. Some clones are lacking; in checked studies, under half of them reflect an unresolved V gene, and why the rest are absent is not known. That table is the source of V, J and clone size, and D and trimming were worked out from the DNA. The sample has around 35,000 clones on record, more than 65% of them singletons. Of the sample, about 3% is held by the ten largest clones.

One collaborating source in Seattle enrolled patients during active infection and followed them longitudinally through the course of disease. The collaborating institutions used their own protocols to collect whole blood in K2EDTA tubes. For TCRbeta analysis, collaborators shipped samples as frozen whole blood, isolated PBMCs, or DNA extracted from either of those sample types. The sample taken for sequencing was peripheral blood. The TCR comes from a man aged 65 to 79 with COVID-19, enrolled during active disease.

The CDR3 amino acid sequence is: CASSIQGSNNQPQHF. Here is the DNA: TGTGCCAGCAGTATACAGGGGTCGAACAATCAGCCCCAGCATTTT. The receptor chain draws on TRBV2 and TRBJ1-5; TRBD1 matches 7 bases in the middle. CDR1 and CDR2, looked up from the germline V gene, are SNHLY and FYNNEI. From the cysteine up to the phenylalanine, the CDR3 has a length of 15 residues. Only the CDR3 part of the read is kept: 45 bases, read in frame from the first base. Ends trimmed: V by 5 bases, J by 3 bases; bases unmatched to a gene: 7.